The rows below give T cell receptor beta chains drawn from one sample of a study of technical replicates of blood from a few donors. The assay was immunoSEQ multiplex PCR, and TCRdb's table has in-frame clones only and misses some. The sample lists approximately 73,000 clones, roughly 90% occurring once. Sequencing was done on a sample of T cells isolated from PBMCs. Receptor source: a human donor in good health. The CDR3 runs from the conserved cysteine through the conserved F or W. A D gene is named only where the DNA matches it firmly. Where a row states a size, it is once, few, many or the class of an expanded clone; other rows omit it.

d_call	v_call	j_call	clone_size	cdr3_nt	cdr3_aa
.	TRBV19	TRBJ1-2	.	TGTGCCAGTAAACAGGACGGCTATGGCTACACCTTC	CASKQDGYGYTF
.	TRBV7-9	TRBJ2-7	once	TGTGCCAGCAGCTTCTTTCGAGGGGGGGCCTACGAGCAGTACTTC	CASSFFRGGAYEQYF
.	TRBV5-1	TRBJ1-1	.	TGCGCCAGCACCTCAAGCCCCTTCACTGAAGCTTTCTTT	CASTSSPFTEAFF
.	TRBV6-5	TRBJ2-2	.	TGTGCCAGCAGCCTTAGCAAGAACACCGGGGAGCTGTTTTTT	CASSLSKNTGELFF
.	TRBV6-5	TRBJ2-5	.	TGTGCCAGCAGTTACTCGCCAGGCTACCAAGAGACCCAGTACTTC	CASSYSPGYQETQYF
.	TRBV6-5	TRBJ1-2	.	TGTGCCAGCAGCTTCGGACAGTCCCTATGGGGCTACACCTTC	CASSFGQSLWGYTF
TRBD2	TRBV9	TRBJ2-1	once	TGTGCCAGCAGCGATGAAGCGGGAGGGATTTACAATGAGCAGTTCTTC	CASSDEAGGIYNEQFF
.	TRBV5-1	TRBJ2-7	.	TGCGCCAGCAGCTACCTACGGGGGTTCTACGAGCAGTACTTC	CASSYLRGFYEQYF
.	TRBV27	TRBJ2-1	.	TGTGCCAGCAGTTTGGCGTGGGGCGAGCAGTTCTTC	CASSLAWGEQFF
.	TRBV6-5	TRBJ1-5	.	TGTGCCAGCAGTTACTCGGAGGTAGACCAGCCCCAGCATTTT	CASSYSEVDQPQHF
.	TRBV6-1	TRBJ2-5	once	TGTGCCAGCTTCAGGGAGACCCAGTACTTC	CASFRETQYF
.	TRBV13	TRBJ2-5	.	TGTGCCAGCAGTCAAGGGGGGACCCAGTACTTC	CASSQGGTQYF
.	TRBV6-5	TRBJ1-1	.	TGTGCCAGCAGAGCTACAGCTCCCACTGAAGCTTTCTTT	CASRATAPTEAFF
.	TRBV30	TRBJ1-2	.	TGTGCCTGGAGTGTAGGCCGGGGGGCTAGTGGCTATGGCTACACCTTC	CAWSVGRGASGYGYTF
.	TRBV19	TRBJ1-5	.	TGTGCCAGTACCATCGGCGGTTTTCAGCCCCAGCATTTT	CASTIGGFQPQHF
.	TRBV6-5	TRBJ2-7	.	TGTGCCAGCAGTTACTCTAGCCAGAACTACGAGCAGTACTTC	CASSYSSQNYEQYF
.	TRBV7-9	TRBJ2-2	.	TGTGCCAGCGCGCTTAGTGGGCAGTACGACACCGGGGAGCTGTTTTTT	CASALSGQYDTGELFF
.	TRBV29-1	TRBJ2-7	once	TGCAGCGTTGAAGGGGAGGTGTACGAGCAGTACTTC	CSVEGEVYEQYF
TRBD1	TRBV4-3	TRBJ1-2	.	TGCGCCAGCAGCCCGACACAGGGGGTTAACTATGGCTACACCTTC	CASSPTQGVNYGYTF
TRBD1	TRBV7-3	TRBJ2-7	.	TGTGCCAGCAGCTTTACGGGACAGGGAACCTACGAGCAGTACTTC	CASSFTGQGTYEQYF
TRBD1	TRBV29-1	TRBJ2-7	.	TGCAGCGTTGAAGATCGACAGGGAGCCTACGAGCAGTACTTC	CSVEDRQGAYEQYF